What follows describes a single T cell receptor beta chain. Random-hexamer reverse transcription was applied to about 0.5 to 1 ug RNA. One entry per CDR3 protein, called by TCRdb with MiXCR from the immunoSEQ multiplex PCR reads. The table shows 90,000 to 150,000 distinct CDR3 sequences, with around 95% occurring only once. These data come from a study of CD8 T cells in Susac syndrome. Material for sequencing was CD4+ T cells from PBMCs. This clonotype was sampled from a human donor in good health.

The CDR3 is CASSPGEGNYEQYF. CDR3 sequence (DNA): TGTGCCAGCTCACCCGGGGAGGGAAACTACGAGCAGTACTTC. V and J are TRBV18 and TRBJ2-7; TRBD2 agrees at 7 bases. The CDR3 totals 14 residues. Germline CDR1 KGHSH, CDR2 LQKENI. After removal of 3 bases from V and 3 bases from J, the junction contained 5 bases not matched to a gene. Using reference TRBV18 and TRBJ2-7 for the parts outside the CDR3, the full variable domain is NAGVMQNPRHLVRRRGQEARLRCSPMKGHSHVYWYRQLPEEGLKFMVYLQKENIIDESGMPKERFSAEFPKEGPSILRIQQVVRGDSAAYFCASSPGEGNYEQYFGPGTRLTVT.